A selection of T cell receptor beta chains follows, all from one sample in a study of T cell changes during pregnancy in multiple sclerosis. Assay used: immunoSEQ multiplex PCR; TCRdb lists only in-frame clones, some missing. The sample consists of over 60,000 clones, 91% of them appearing once. The sequencing here drew on peripheral blood, taken in the third trimester of pregnancy. The source is a female donor in good health, enrolled as a control in a pregnancy study. The CDR3 runs from the conserved cysteine through the conserved F or W. The order of the fields is V gene, J gene, clone size, D gene, CDR3 DNA, CDR3 protein. A D gene is named only where the DNA matches it firmly. The size entry is marked missing in some rows and otherwise reads once, few, many or a size class.

v_gene: TRBV27
j_gene: TRBJ1-2
abundance: .
d_gene: TRBD1
CDR3nt: TGTGCCAGCAGCTTTACCGGGACAGGGCCCAACTATGGCTACACCTTC
CDR3aa: CASSFTGTGPNYGYTF

v_gene: TRBV6-6
j_gene: TRBJ1-4
abundance: .
d_gene: .
CDR3nt: TGTGCCGCCGAGGTAACCGGAACTAATGAAAAACTGTTTTTT
CDR3aa: CAAEVTGTNEKLFF

v_gene: TRBV5-1
j_gene: TRBJ2-1
abundance: .
d_gene: TRBD2
CDR3nt: TGCGCCAGCAGCCCGGGACTAGCGGGAGGGCCCGGCTACAATGAGCAGTTCTTC
CDR3aa: CASSPGLAGGPGYNEQFF

v_gene: TRBV6-1
j_gene: TRBJ2-7
abundance: once
d_gene: .
CDR3nt: TGTGCCAGCAGAAGAGAGGGTCCCTACGAGCAGTACTTC
CDR3aa: CASRREGPYEQYF

v_gene: TRBV19
j_gene: TRBJ2-1
abundance: .
d_gene: TRBD2
CDR3nt: TGTGCCAGTAGTACAGGGACTAGCGGGGGGCTCAATGAGCAGTTCTTC
CDR3aa: CASSTGTSGGLNEQFF

v_gene: TRBV5-1
j_gene: TRBJ1-2
abundance: .
d_gene: .
CDR3nt: TGCGCCAGCAGCTGGGACAATGGCTACACCTTC
CDR3aa: CASSWDNGYTF

v_gene: TRBV2
j_gene: TRBJ1-4
abundance: .
d_gene: .
CDR3nt: TGTGCCAGCAGTGATATGAGGGCGACTAATGAAAAACTGTTTTTT
CDR3aa: CASSDMRATNEKLFF

v_gene: TRBV18
j_gene: TRBJ1-1
abundance: .
d_gene: .
CDR3nt: TGTGCCAGCTCACCCCAGTGGAACACTGAAGCTTTCTTT
CDR3aa: CASSPQWNTEAFF

v_gene: TRBV7-2
j_gene: TRBJ2-3
abundance: once
d_gene: TRBD1
CDR3nt: TGTGCCAGCAGCTCCACAGGGGAGAGCACAGATACGCAGTATTTT
CDR3aa: CASSSTGESTDTQYF

v_gene: TRBV18
j_gene: TRBJ2-1
abundance: .
d_gene: .
CDR3nt: TGTGCCAGCTCACCACCGCCAACTTCATCTTACAATGAGCAGTTCTTC
CDR3aa: CASSPPPTSSYNEQFF

v_gene: TRBV7-9
j_gene: TRBJ1-2
abundance: .
d_gene: .
CDR3nt: TGTGCCAGCAGCTTTGAGGGACTCTATGGCTACACCTTC
CDR3aa: CASSFEGLYGYTF

v_gene: TRBV18
j_gene: TRBJ1-3
abundance: .
d_gene: .
CDR3nt: TGTGCCAGCTCACCACCGGGACTCTACGCTGGAAACACCATATATTTT
CDR3aa: CASSPPGLYAGNTIYF

v_gene: TRBV7-9
j_gene: TRBJ1-1
abundance: .
d_gene: .
CDR3nt: TGTGCCAGCAGCTTAGATGGCTTGAACACTGAAGCTTTCTTT
CDR3aa: CASSLDGLNTEAFF

v_gene: TRBV6-4
j_gene: TRBJ1-3
abundance: .
d_gene: TRBD1
CDR3nt: TGTGCCAGCAGCCCCACAGGGGGTGGAAACACCATATATTTT
CDR3aa: CASSPTGGGNTIYF

v_gene: TRBV6-1
j_gene: TRBJ2-3
abundance: .
d_gene: TRBD1
CDR3nt: TGTGCCAGCATTCCGGACAGGGGGGGCCCAGATACGCAGTATTTT
CDR3aa: CASIPDRGGPDTQYF

v_gene: TRBV30
j_gene: TRBJ2-7
abundance: .
d_gene: .
CDR3nt: TGTGCCTGGGGCTCAGGGTCCTACGAGCAGTACTTC
CDR3aa: CAWGSGSYEQYF

v_gene: TRBV4-2
j_gene: TRBJ1-5
abundance: .
d_gene: TRBD1
CDR3nt: TGTGCCAGCAGCCGGGGGACAGGGATTCAGCCCCAGCATTTT
CDR3aa: CASSRGTGIQPQHF

v_gene: TRBV18
j_gene: TRBJ1-1
abundance: .
d_gene: .
CDR3nt: TGTGCCAGCTCGCCGGACAGAAAGAACACTGAAGCTTTCTTT
CDR3aa: CASSPDRKNTEAFF

v_gene: TRBV5-1
j_gene: TRBJ1-6
abundance: .
d_gene: TRBD1
CDR3nt: TGCGCCAGCAGCTTCGGGACAGCCACCCTCAGACCCCTCCACTTT
CDR3aa: CASSFGTATLRPLHF